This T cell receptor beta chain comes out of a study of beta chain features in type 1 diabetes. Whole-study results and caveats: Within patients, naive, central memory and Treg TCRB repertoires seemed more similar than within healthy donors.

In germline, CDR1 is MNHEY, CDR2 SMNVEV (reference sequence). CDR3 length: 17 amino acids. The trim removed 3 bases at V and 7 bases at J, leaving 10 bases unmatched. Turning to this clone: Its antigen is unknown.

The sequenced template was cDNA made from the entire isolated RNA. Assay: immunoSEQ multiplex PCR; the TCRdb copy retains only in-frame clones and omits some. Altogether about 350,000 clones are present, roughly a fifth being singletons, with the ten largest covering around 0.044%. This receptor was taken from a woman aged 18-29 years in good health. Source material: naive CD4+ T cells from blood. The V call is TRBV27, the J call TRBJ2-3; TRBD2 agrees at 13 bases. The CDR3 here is CASSFLPTSGRNHTQYF. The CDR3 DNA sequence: TGTGCCAGCAGTTTCTTACCGACTAGCGGGAGGAACCATACGCAGTATTTT.